This is a list of T cell receptor beta chains from one sample in a study of cytomegalovirus exposure and HLA in healthy donors. Method: immunoSEQ multiplex PCR; TCRdb's copy keeps in-frame clones and lacks some. The table records about 140,000 clones, about 82% of them present only once. Sequences were obtained from PBMCs. The receptors derive from a man under 40 in good health. CDR3s include the opening cysteine and the closing phenylalanine or tryptophan. The D gene is left open where the match is weak. Clone sizes are given selectively: once, few, many, or a class where the clone is expanded.

CDR3 | DNA | V | D | J | size
CASSLTGMNYGYTF | TGTGCCAGCAGCTTGACAGGGATGAACTATGGCTACACCTTC | TRBV7-9 | TRBD1 | TRBJ1-2 | NA
CASSLTTGGAGAQYF | TGTGCCAGCAGCTTGACGACGGGAGGGGCCGGGGCCCAGTACTTC | TRBV5-5 | TRBD2 | TRBJ2-5 | NA
CASSTGLAGEKDQSYNEQFF | TGCGCCAGCAGCACCGGACTAGCGGGAGAGAAAGACCAATCCTACAATGAGCAGTTCTTC | TRBV5-1 | TRBD2 | TRBJ2-1 | once
CASSLGAGEQFF | TGTGCCAGCAGCTTAGGGGCGGGAGAGCAGTTCTTC | TRBV7-3 | NA | TRBJ2-1 | NA
CASRPQGRRDGYTF | TGTGCCAGCAGACCACAGGGGCGACGGGATGGCTACACCTTC | TRBV28 | TRBD1 | TRBJ1-2 | NA
CASSPPPGTSPIYNEQFF | TGTGCCAGCAGTCCCCCGCCCGGGACTAGCCCGATCTACAATGAGCAGTTCTTC | TRBV27 | TRBD2 | TRBJ2-1 | NA
CASEAPWSGRNAF | TGTGCCAGTGAAGCTCCTTGGAGCGGGAGGAACGCCTTC | TRBV19 | TRBD2 | TRBJ2-4 | NA
CASTGNSYNEQFF | TGTGCCAGCACCGGTAACTCCTACAATGAGCAGTTCTTC | TRBV28 | NA | TRBJ2-1 | NA
CATSRTERGSTETQYF | TGTGCCACCAGCAGGACCGAGCGGGGGAGCACAGAGACCCAGTACTTC | TRBV15 | TRBD2 | TRBJ2-5 | NA
CASSVVQGDGETQYF | TGTGCCAGCAGCGTAGTACAGGGGGACGGAGAGACCCAGTACTTC | TRBV9 | TRBD1 | TRBJ2-5 | NA
CASSSNRGTPYEQYF | TGTGCCAGCAGCTCGAACAGGGGAACCCCCTACGAGCAGTACTTC | TRBV13 | TRBD1 | TRBJ2-7 | NA
CASSQGTGGIYTF | TGTGCCAGCAGCCAGGGGACAGGGGGAATCTACACCTTC | TRBV14 | TRBD1 | TRBJ1-2 | NA
CASSLGTGEQYF | TGTGCCAGCAGCTTAGGGACAGGAGAGCAGTACTTC | TRBV7-3 | TRBD1 | TRBJ2-7 | NA
CASSSSYGLSGYTF | TGTGCCAGCAGTTCTTCCTATGGTTTGTCTGGCTACACCTTC | TRBV27 | NA | TRBJ1-2 | NA
CASSLVYEQYF | TGTGCCAGCAGCCTAGTCTACGAGCAGTACTTC | TRBV4-2 | NA | TRBJ2-7 | NA
CASRGQGGFQPQHF | TGTGCCAGCAGGGGACAGGGGGGTTTTCAGCCCCAGCATTTT | TRBV27 | TRBD1 | TRBJ1-5 | NA
CASSRIPGTGTIEQFF | TGCGCCAGCAGCCGTATCCCCGGGACAGGGACAATCGAGCAGTTCTTC | TRBV4-1 | TRBD1 | TRBJ2-1 | NA
CASSLRGLALNTGELFF | TGTGCCAGCAGTTTGCGGGGACTAGCGCTCAACACCGGGGAGCTGTTTTTT | TRBV27 | TRBD2 | TRBJ2-2 | NA
CASSDFRTPRRAFF | TGTGCCAGCAGTGATTTTAGGACACCTAGGCGAGCTTTCTTT | TRBV2 | NA | TRBJ1-1 | NA
CASSPFGGNGDEQFF | TGTGCCAGCTCACCCTTCGGCGGGAACGGGGATGAGCAGTTCTTC | TRBV18 | NA | TRBJ2-1 | NA
CASSFLDRAPDTQYF | TGTGCCAGCAGTTTCCTGGACAGGGCCCCAGATACGCAGTATTTT | TRBV28 | TRBD1 | TRBJ2-3 | NA
CASSPPGQGYEQYF | TGTGCCAGCTCACCCCCGGGACAAGGCTACGAGCAGTACTTC | TRBV18 | NA | TRBJ2-7 | NA
CASSPPLGGTDTQYF | TGTGCCAGCTCACCACCGTTAGGGGGTACAGATACGCAGTATTTT | TRBV18 | NA | TRBJ2-3 | NA
CAWKKVGGRFSGAFF | TGTGCCTGGAAAAAAGTGGGGGGAAGGTTTTCAGGAGCTTTCTTT | TRBV30 | NA | TRBJ1-1 | NA
CASSPPSRGGNTIYF | TGTGCCAGCTCACCACCGTCCAGAGGCGGAAACACCATATATTTT | TRBV18 | NA | TRBJ1-3 | NA
CASSLASGNEQFF | TGTGCCAGCAGCTTAGCTTCGGGAAATGAGCAGTTCTTC | TRBV7-9 | NA | TRBJ2-1 | NA
CASSLQATYEQYF | TGTGCCAGCAGCTTACAGGCGACCTACGAGCAGTACTTC | TRBV11-2 | NA | TRBJ2-7 | NA
CASSVAGGTGLEQYF | TGTGCCAGCAGCGTAGCTGGGGGGACCGGGTTGGAGCAGTACTTC | TRBV9 | NA | TRBJ2-7 | NA
CASSLPTSAGEQFF | TGTGCCAGCAGCTTGCCGACTAGCGCTGGAGAGCAGTTCTTC | TRBV7-3 | TRBD2 | TRBJ2-1 | NA
CASSVWDRGHNEQFF | TGTGCCAGCAGCGTATGGGACAGGGGTCACAATGAGCAGTTCTTC | TRBV9 | TRBD1 | TRBJ2-1 | few
CASSSGLALYEQYF | TGTGCCAGCAGTTCCGGACTAGCCCTCTACGAGCAGTACTTC | TRBV27 | TRBD2 | TRBJ2-7 | NA
CASTTGSYGYTF | TGTGCCAGCACCACAGGGAGCTATGGCTACACCTTC | TRBV28 | NA | TRBJ1-2 | NA
CASSFPREVNNEQFF | TGCGCCAGCAGCTTTCCCCGGGAGGTAAACAATGAGCAGTTCTTC | TRBV5-1 | TRBD2 | TRBJ2-1 | few
CSSSTLAGQETQYF | TGTTCCAGCAGCACCTTAGCGGGCCAAGAGACCCAGTACTTC | TRBV7-9 | TRBD2 | TRBJ2-5 | NA
CASQVGGLAGEGEQFF | TGCGCCAGCCAGGTCGGGGGACTAGCGGGAGAGGGGGAGCAGTTCTTC | TRBV10-1 | TRBD2 | TRBJ2-1 | NA
CASGRAPFYEQYF | TGTGCCAGCGGGCGCGCCCCCTTCTACGAGCAGTACTTC | TRBV28 | NA | TRBJ2-7 | NA
CASSTGGTEAFF | TGTGCCAGCAGCACGGGGGGGACTGAAGCTTTCTTT | TRBV27 | NA | TRBJ1-1 | NA
CAWRRQGGYTGELFF | TGTGCCTGGAGGAGACAGGGCGGTTACACCGGGGAGCTGTTTTTT | TRBV30 | TRBD1 | TRBJ2-2 | NA
CASSEEASGPYEQYF | TGTGCCAGCAGTGAAGAGGCTAGCGGGCCCTACGAGCAGTACTTC | TRBV6-1 | TRBD2 | TRBJ2-7 | NA
CASSLGGTGELFF | TGTGCCAGCAGTCTGGGGGGGACCGGGGAGCTGTTTTTT | TRBV9 | TRBD2 | TRBJ2-2 | NA
CASSPLDPGYTF | TGTGCCAGCAGTCCCCTCGATCCGGGGTACACCTTC | TRBV28 | NA | TRBJ1-2 | NA
CASSYRGSSNEQFF | TGTGCCAGCAGTTACCGGGGGTCTAGTAATGAGCAGTTCTTC | TRBV6-5 | NA | TRBJ2-1 | NA
CASSLAVVGNTIYF | TGTGCCAGCAGCTTAGCTGTAGTCGGAAACACCATATATTTT | TRBV7-2 | NA | TRBJ1-3 | NA
CASSLGSGRGTYEQYF | TGTGCCAGCAGCTTAGGCAGCGGGAGGGGAACCTACGAGCAGTACTTC | TRBV7-9 | TRBD2 | TRBJ2-7 | NA
CASSLRQGKYEQYF | TGCGCCAGCAGCTTACGACAGGGGAAGTACGAGCAGTACTTC | TRBV4-3 | TRBD1 | TRBJ2-7 | NA
CASSLTEGGREQYF | TGTGCCAGCAGCCTAACCGAGGGAGGGCGCGAGCAGTACTTC | TRBV11-3 | TRBD2 | TRBJ2-7 | few
CASSPPGQNLDGYTF | TGTGCCAGCAGCCCCCCGGGACAGAATCTGGATGGCTACACCTTC | TRBV11-3 | TRBD1 | TRBJ1-2 | NA
CASSRDRGYEQYF | TGTGCCAGTAGTCGGGACAGAGGCTACGAGCAGTACTTC | TRBV19 | TRBD1 | TRBJ2-7 | NA
CASSGVVEQFF | TGTGCCAGCAGCGGAGTTGTTGAGCAGTTCTTC | TRBV28 | NA | TRBJ2-1 | few
CASSESTLAGGWNEQFF | TGCGCCAGCAGTGAGTCGACACTAGCGGGAGGGTGGAATGAGCAGTTCTTC | TRBV10-1 | TRBD2 | TRBJ2-1 | NA
CATSGEGNYNEQFF | TGTGCCACCTCAGGGGAGGGAAACTACAATGAGCAGTTCTTC | TRBV7-8 | NA | TRBJ2-1 | NA
CASSLPGDYGYTF | TGTGCCAGCAGTTTACCAGGGGACTATGGCTACACCTTC | TRBV28 | NA | TRBJ1-2 | few
CAGGDGEQPQHF | TGTGCCGGGGGGGACGGGGAACAGCCCCAGCATTTT | TRBV19 | NA | TRBJ1-5 | few
CASSRQIGLAGSTDTQYF | TGTGCCAGTAGTAGACAAATCGGACTAGCGGGCAGCACAGATACGCAGTATTTT | TRBV19 | TRBD2 | TRBJ2-3 | NA